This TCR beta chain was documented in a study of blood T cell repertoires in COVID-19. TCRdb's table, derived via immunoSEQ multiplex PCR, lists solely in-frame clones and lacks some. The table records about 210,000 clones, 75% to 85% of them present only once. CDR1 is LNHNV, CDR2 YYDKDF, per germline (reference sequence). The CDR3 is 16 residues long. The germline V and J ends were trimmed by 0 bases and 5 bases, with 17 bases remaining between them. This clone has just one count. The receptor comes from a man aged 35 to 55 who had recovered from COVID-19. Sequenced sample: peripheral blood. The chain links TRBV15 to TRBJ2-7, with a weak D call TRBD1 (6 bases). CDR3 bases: TGTGCCACCAGCAGAGATCCGCCAGGGGCAAGTGACGAGCAGTACTTC. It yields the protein CATSRDPPGASDEQYF.